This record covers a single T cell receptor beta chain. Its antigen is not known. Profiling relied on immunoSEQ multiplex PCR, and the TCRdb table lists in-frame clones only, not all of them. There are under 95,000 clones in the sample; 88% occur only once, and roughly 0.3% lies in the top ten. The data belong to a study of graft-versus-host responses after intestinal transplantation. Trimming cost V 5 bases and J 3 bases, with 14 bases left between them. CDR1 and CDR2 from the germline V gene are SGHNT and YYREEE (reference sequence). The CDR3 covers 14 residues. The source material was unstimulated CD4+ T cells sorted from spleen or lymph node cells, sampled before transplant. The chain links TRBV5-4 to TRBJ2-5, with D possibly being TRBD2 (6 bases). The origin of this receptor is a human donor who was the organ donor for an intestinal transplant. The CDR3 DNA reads TGTGCCAGCAGTTTTGGCGGGGTAGAAGAGACCCAGTACTTC. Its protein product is CASSFGGVEETQYF.